This TCR beta chain was sequenced for a study of multiple sclerosis patients with progressive multifocal leukoencephalopathy. Study-level results: Expanded clones at PML onset predated and persisted through natalizumab therapy.

Note on this clone: What it binds is unknown.

The time point: before natalizumab initiation. Prior interferon beta treatment was universal, and the PML patients were all female. CDR3 length: 14 amino acids. The V segment lost 8 bases and the J segment 4 bases; nucleotides outside the gene matches: 4. Data came from immunoSEQ multiplex PCR; TCRdb stores just in-frame clones and leaves some out. The sample lists around 28,000 clones, around 89% occurring once. The clonotype was recovered from a human donor with multiple sclerosis. Sequencing was performed on PBMCs. V and J are TRBV6-7 and TRBJ1-3; TRBD1 agrees at 11 bases. TRBV6-7 is classed as an ORF, of uncertain function. CDR3 in DNA: TGTGCCAGCCCGGACAGGGGGCTAGGAAACACCATATATTTT. Amino acid sequence: CASPDRGLGNTIYF.